This is a list of T cell receptor beta chains from one sample in a study of blood T cell repertoires in COVID-19. The data were produced by immunoSEQ multiplex PCR, yet TCRdb's version contains in-frame clones alone and is incomplete. The sample gives some 220,000 clones, roughly 85% of which show up once; 2.4% is in the top ten. Sequenced input: peripheral blood. These receptors were collected from a woman between 70 and 85 years old with COVID-19, enrolled during active disease. Both conserved end residues are part of each CDR3. Each record gives: clone size, D gene, J gene, V gene, CDR3 protein, CDR3 DNA. D genes are given only for firm matches. Only part of the rows carry a size: once, few, many, or a class if the clone is expanded.

>NA|TRBD1|TRBJ2-1|TRBV5-4
CASSTRDRGTNEQFF
TGTGCCAGCAGCACCCGGGACAGGGGGACGAATGAGCAGTTCTTC
>NA|NA|TRBJ1-2|TRBV3-1/TRBV3-2
CASSLLGGYGYTF
TGTGCCAGCAGCCTCCTGGGGGGGTATGGCTACACCTTC
>once|NA|TRBJ2-2|TRBV19
CASSIGRGLQVTGELFF
TGTGCCAGTAGTATCGGCAGGGGTCTACAGGTCACCGGGGAGCTGTTTTTT
>once|NA|TRBJ2-1|TRBV7-9
CASSFGPSSYNEQFF
TGTGCCAGCAGCTTTGGCCCAAGCTCCTACAATGAGCAGTTCTTC
>NA|TRBD1|TRBJ2-7|TRBV5-1
CASSTTGTGSEEYF
TGCGCCAGCAGCACAACCGGGACAGGGTCTGAGGAGTACTTC
>few|TRBD1|TRBJ2-1|TRBV24-1
CATTEQGAGYNEQFF
TGTGCCACCACCGAGCAGGGGGCGGGATACAATGAGCAGTTCTTC
>NA|TRBD1|TRBJ2-1|TRBV5-4
CASSLFAGGSYNEQFF
TGTGCCAGCAGCTTGTTCGCAGGGGGCTCCTACAATGAGCAGTTCTTC
>NA|NA|TRBJ2-2|TRBV24-1
CATSEAAGIDTGELFF
TGTGCCACCAGTGAAGCGGCAGGCATTGATACCGGGGAGCTGTTTTTT
>NA|NA|TRBJ2-3|TRBV7-2
CASSLNGLASDTQYF
TGTGCCAGCAGCTTAAACGGGCTAGCTTCAGATACGCAGTATTTT
>NA|TRBD1|TRBJ1-1|TRBV2
CASSPNRGTGNPMNTEAFF
TGTGCCAGCAGCCCCAATCGTGGGACAGGGAACCCTATGAACACTGAAGCTTTCTTT
>few|NA|TRBJ1-5|TRBV24-1
CATSEQGNQPQHF
TGTGCCACCAGTGAACAGGGTAATCAGCCCCAGCATTTT
>NA|TRBD2|TRBJ2-1|TRBV19
CASSMREGNNEQFF
TGTGCCAGTAGTATGCGGGAGGGAAACAATGAGCAGTTCTTC